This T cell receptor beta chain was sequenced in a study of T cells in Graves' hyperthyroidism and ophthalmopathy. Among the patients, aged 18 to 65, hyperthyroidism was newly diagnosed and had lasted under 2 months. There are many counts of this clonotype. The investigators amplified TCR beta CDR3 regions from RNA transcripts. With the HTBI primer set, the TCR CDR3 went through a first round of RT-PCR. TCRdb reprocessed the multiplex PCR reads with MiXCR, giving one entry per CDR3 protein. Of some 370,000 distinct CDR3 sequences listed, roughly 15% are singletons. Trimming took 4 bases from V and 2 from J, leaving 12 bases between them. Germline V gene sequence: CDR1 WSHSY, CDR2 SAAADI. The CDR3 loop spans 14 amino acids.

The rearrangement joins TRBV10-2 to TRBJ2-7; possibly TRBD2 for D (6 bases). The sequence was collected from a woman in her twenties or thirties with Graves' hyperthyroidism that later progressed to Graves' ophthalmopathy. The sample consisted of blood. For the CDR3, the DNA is TGCGCCAGCAGTGCATGGAGGGGAGCCTACGAGCAGTACTTC. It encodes CASSAWRGAYEQYF.